This T cell receptor beta chain originates from a study of T cells in Graves' hyperthyroidism and ophthalmopathy. For the diagnoses, clinical symptoms, serum thyroxine and TRAb, thyroid ultrasound and orbital computed tomography were used. Amplified TCR beta CDR3 regions came from RNA transcripts. The HTBI primer set was used in a first-round RT-PCR of the TCR CDR3. From the multiplex PCR reads, TCRdb called clonotypes with MiXCR, one entry per CDR3 protein. This sample has about 740,000 distinct CDR3 sequences, with 12% to 15% found just once. Germline CDR1 and CDR2: KGHDR and SFDVKD. CDR3 length: 17 residues. Deletions cut 3 bases from V and 0 bases from J, with 16 bases between. This clonotype was counted between two and nine times.

The sequencing input was blood. V and J are TRBV24-1 and TRBJ1-1; D remains unclear. This receptor was identified in a woman aged 18 to 35 with Graves' hyperthyroidism. The CDR3 protein is CATSDTPPIALNTEAFF. DNA for the CDR3: TGTGCCACCAGTGATACACCCCCCATCGCGCTGAACACTGAAGCTTTCTTT.